This TCR beta chain was observed in a study of blood T cells in healthy people across ages. Overall study: About one barcoded TCR beta cDNA was captured per two T cells.

Primers used in a second PCR of roughly 6 to 12 cycles were a sample-barcoded 5' primer and a J-beta primer mix. TCRdb re-derived calls from the 5' RACE reads in MiXCR, one entry per CDR3 protein. This sample carries some 900,000 distinct CDR3 sequences, less than 35% of them seen once, and the ten largest clones take about 18%. Per individual sample, total RNA of at least 5 micrograms was extracted. The CDR3 totals 15 residues. The receptor's source is an elderly woman in good health. The sequencing input was blood. This chain uses TRBV21-1 with TRBJ1-2. TRBV21-1 is a known pseudogene. CDR3 bases: TGTGCCAGCAGCAAAGCGAGGAGGGAGGGAATTGGCTACACCTTC. It is translated as CASSKARREGIGYTF.